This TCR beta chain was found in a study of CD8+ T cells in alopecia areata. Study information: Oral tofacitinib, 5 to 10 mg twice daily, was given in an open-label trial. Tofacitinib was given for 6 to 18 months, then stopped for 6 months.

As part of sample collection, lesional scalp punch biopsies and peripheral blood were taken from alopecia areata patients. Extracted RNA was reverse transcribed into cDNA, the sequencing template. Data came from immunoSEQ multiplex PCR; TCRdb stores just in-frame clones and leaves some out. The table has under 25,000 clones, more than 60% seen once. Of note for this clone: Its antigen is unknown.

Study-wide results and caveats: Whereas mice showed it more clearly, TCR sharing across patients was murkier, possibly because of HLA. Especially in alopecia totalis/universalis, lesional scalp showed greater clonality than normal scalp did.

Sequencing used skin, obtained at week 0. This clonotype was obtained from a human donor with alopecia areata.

The CDR3 spells CASSLSSAGSKNIQYF. The DNA for the CDR3 is TGTGCCAGCAGTTTATCATCGGCGGGGTCCAAAAACATTCAGTACTTC. This sequence joins TRBV27 and TRBJ2-4, with a weak D call TRBD2 (6 bases). This CDR3 contains 16 residues. Trimming left V 0 bases short and J 2 bases short, with 11 bases between. The germline V gene encodes CDR1 MNHEY and CDR2 SMNVEV (reference sequence).